This is a list of T cell receptor beta chains from one sample in a study of T cells in Graves' hyperthyroidism and ophthalmopathy. TCRdb called the multiplex PCR reads again in MiXCR, with one record for every CDR3 protein. The table has approximately 720,000 distinct CDR3 sequences, around 19% seen once. The sample consisted of blood. All receptors derive from a woman aged 45-60 years with Graves' hyperthyroidism that later progressed to Graves' ophthalmopathy. Both conserved end residues are part of each CDR3. D genes are given only for firm matches. Size is stated for part of the rows, as once, few or many counts, or as a class when the clone is expanded.

DNA | CDR3 | D | size | J | V
TGCGCCAGCAGCTCTGTCTCAGGGGCCTCCTATAATTCACCCCTCCACTTT | CASSSVSGASYNSPLHF | . | . | TRBJ1-6 | TRBV5-1
TGCAGCGTTGAGAACAGTAACACCGGGGAGCTGTTTTTT | CSVENSNTGELFF | . | . | TRBJ2-2 | TRBV29-1
TGTGCCAGCAGCGTAGTAGTGGACCAGTACTTC | CASSVVVDQYF | . | few | TRBJ2-5 | TRBV9
TGTGCCAGCAGCCCCCCAAACCTTAATGAGCAGTTCTTC | CASSPPNLNEQFF | . | . | TRBJ2-1 | TRBV11-1
TGTGCCAGCAGCCGGGGACAGAACTACAATGAGCAGTTCTTC | CASSRGQNYNEQFF | TRBD1 | . | TRBJ2-1 | TRBV14
TGTGCCAGCAGTATAGGGCCAGGGTCTCTGAACACTGAAGCTTTCTTT | CASSIGPGSLNTEAFF | . | many | TRBJ1-1 | TRBV2
TGTGCCAGCAGCTACGGGACGGGAAACAATGAGCAGTTCTTC | CASSYGTGNNEQFF | . | many | TRBJ2-1 | TRBV7-9
TGTGCCAGCAGTGAAGCGCTGGGGTGGGGTGAAAAACTGTTTTTT | CASSEALGWGEKLFF | . | few | TRBJ1-4 | TRBV2
TGTGCCAGCCGGAGGGGGCGCAATCAGCCCCAGCATTTT | CASRRGRNQPQHF | TRBD1 | once | TRBJ1-5 | TRBV6-1
TGCAGTGCTTTACTCAGGGGAGGGGGCTATGGCTACACCTTC | CSALLRGGGYGYTF | . | many | TRBJ1-2 | TRBV20-1
TGTGCCAGCAGCCCAATGGTCGGAGCAACTAATGAAAAACTGTTTTTT | CASSPMVGATNEKLFF | . | . | TRBJ1-4 | TRBV3-1
TGTGCCAGCAGCTTGGTACAACAGCGTAACTTC | CASSLVQQRNF | . | few | TRBJ2-7 | TRBV5-8
TGTGCCAGCAGTGAAGAAACAGGGGGCCTAGAGACCCAGTACTTC | CASSEETGGLETQYF | TRBD1 | many | TRBJ2-5 | TRBV6-1
TGCAGCGTTGAAGGTATTGGCCCCCGGAGGACTGAAGCTTTCTTT | CSVEGIGPRRTEAFF | . | . | TRBJ1-1 | TRBV29-1
TGTGCCAGTAGTCAGAGCGGGGCCTCCTCCTACGAGCAGTACTTC | CASSQSGASSYEQYF | TRBD2 | few | TRBJ2-7 | TRBV19
TGTGCCAGCAGCTTAGAAGCAGGGTACAACTATGGCTACACCTTC | CASSLEAGYNYGYTF | . | few | TRBJ1-2 | TRBV11-2
TGTGCCAGCAGCTCCGGACCCACCTCCCTCTACGAGCAGTACTTC | CASSSGPTSLYEQYF | . | many | TRBJ2-7 | TRBV11-1
TGTGCCAGCAGCCAAGATCTGAGACTAGCGGGGGGCGATAACACCGGGGAGCTGTTTTTT | CASSQDLRLAGGDNTGELFF | TRBD2 | few | TRBJ2-2 | TRBV4-2
TGTGCCATCAGTGCCGGACTCGTCACAGATACGCAGTATTTT | CAISAGLVTDTQYF | . | many | TRBJ2-3 | TRBV10-3
TGTGCCAGCAGCTCGGGACAGGCTTATAATTCACCCCTCCACTTT | CASSSGQAYNSPLHF | TRBD1 | many | TRBJ1-6 | TRBV11-2
TGTGCCAGCAGCCCCCGGGACAGGGAAGAGACCCAGTACTTC | CASSPRDREETQYF | TRBD1 | many | TRBJ2-5 | TRBV11-1
TGTGCCTGGAGGCGGGCGTGGAACACTGAAGCTTTCTTT | CAWRRAWNTEAFF | . | many | TRBJ1-1 | TRBV30
TGCAGTGCTAGAGATAGTTCGGCGGGAGGCACAGATACGCAGTATTTT | CSARDSSAGGTDTQYF | TRBD2 | few | TRBJ2-3 | TRBV20-1
TGTGCCAGCAGTTTAGCGATGAGTGGGGGCGGGGATGGCTACACCTTC | CASSLAMSGGGDGYTF | . | . | TRBJ1-2 | TRBV27
TGTGCCAGCAGCTCCGACAGGGTTGCTGAAAAACTGTTTTTT | CASSSDRVAEKLFF | TRBD1 | . | TRBJ1-4 | TRBV7-8
TGTGCCAGCAGCTTAGATCTCCACAGCTTGAGTTACTCTAACTATGGCTACACCTTC | CASSLDLHSLSYSNYGYTF | . | many | TRBJ1-2 | TRBV7-8
TGTGCTAGCAGCTTAGCCCTCACAGGGCTACACTATGGCTACACCTTC | CASSLALTGLHYGYTF | . | . | TRBJ1-2 | TRBV7-7
TGTGCCAGCAGCTGGGCCACAGGGGTGTACTACGAGCAGTACTTC | CASSWATGVYYEQYF | TRBD1 | . | TRBJ2-7 | TRBV5-6
TGTGCCAGCAGGTTGGGGAACACTGAAGCTTTCTTT | CASRLGNTEAFF | . | few | TRBJ1-1 | TRBV6-1
TGTGCCAGCAGGGAACCGACACCTAACACAGATACGCAGTATTTT | CASREPTPNTDTQYF | . | many | TRBJ2-3 | TRBV11-1
TGCAGTGCTAGAGTGAGAGGGGCATACGGCTACACCTTC | CSARVRGAYGYTF | . | few | TRBJ1-2 | TRBV20-1
TGTGCCAGCAGTTACTCGGCAGGGTGGCCCTATAATTCACCCCTCCACTTT | CASSYSAGWPYNSPLHF | . | . | TRBJ1-6 | TRBV6-5